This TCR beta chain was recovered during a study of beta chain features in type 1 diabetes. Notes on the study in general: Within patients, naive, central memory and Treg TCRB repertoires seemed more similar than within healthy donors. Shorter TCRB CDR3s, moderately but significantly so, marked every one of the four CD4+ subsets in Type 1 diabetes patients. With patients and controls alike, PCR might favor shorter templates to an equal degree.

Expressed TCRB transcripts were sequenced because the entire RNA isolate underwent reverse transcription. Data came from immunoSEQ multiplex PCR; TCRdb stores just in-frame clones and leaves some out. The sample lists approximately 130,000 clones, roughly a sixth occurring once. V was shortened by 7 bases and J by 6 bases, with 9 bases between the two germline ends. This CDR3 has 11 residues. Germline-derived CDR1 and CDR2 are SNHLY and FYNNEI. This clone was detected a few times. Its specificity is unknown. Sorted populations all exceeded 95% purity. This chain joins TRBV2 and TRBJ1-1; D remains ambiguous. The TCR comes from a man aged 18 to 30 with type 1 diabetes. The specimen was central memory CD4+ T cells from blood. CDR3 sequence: CASTYEAEAFF. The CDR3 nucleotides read TGTGCCAGCACCTATGAGGCTGAAGCTTTCTTT. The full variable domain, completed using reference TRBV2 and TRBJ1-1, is EPEVTQTPSHQVTQMGQEVILRCVPISNHLYFYWYRQILGQKVEFLVSFYNNEISEKSEIFDDQFSVERPDGSNFTLKIRSTKLEDSAMYFCASTYEAEAFFGQGTRLTVV.